This passage covers 11 T cell receptor beta chains from one sample sequenced in a study of beta chain features in type 1 diabetes listed by TCRdb under 2018. Libraries were made using the immunoSEQ multiplex PCR assay. The entire isolated RNA was reverse transcribed using the High Capacity cDNA Reverse Transcription Kit, and thus expressed TCRB transcripts were sequenced. The source is immuneACCESS, and TCRdb retained only in-frame sequences with V and J called. Part of the clones is not carried over; for the studies checked, unresolved V genes explain less than half of this, and the remainder is unexplained. This sample is represented by roughly 150,000 clones; less than 9.5% of them were singletons. The top ten hold 2% to 3% of the sample. Sequencing input: central memory CD4+ T cells from blood. Every receptor here comes from a woman aged 18-35 years in good health.

The chain couples TRBV29-1 to TRBJ1-3; TRBD1 agrees at 7 bases. The CDR3 contains 14 residues. In germline, CDR1 is SQVTM, CDR2 ANQGSEA. V lost 7 bases and J lost 4; bases outside the gene matches: 10. Written as DNA, the CDR3 is TGCAGCGCTTCAACAGGGGCGGACGGAAACACCATATATTTT. This sequence encodes CSASTGADGNTIYF. Looking up the rest from reference TRBV29-1 and TRBJ1-3 gives the full variable domain: SAVISQKPSRDICQRGTSLTIQCQVDSQVTMMFWYRQQPGQSLTLIATANQGSEATYESGFVIDKFPISRPNLTFSTLTVSNMSPEDSSIYLCSASTGADGNTIYFGEGSWLTVV.

This clone was counted between two and nine times. The chain employs TRBV15 and TRBJ2-4; D is perhaps TRBD2 (5 bases). The germline gives CDR1 LNHNV, CDR2 YYDKDF (reference sequence). V was shortened by 0 bases and J by 7 bases, with 10 bases between the two germline ends. This CDR3 has 14 residues. The CDR3 region has the DNA TGTGCCACCAGCAGAGATCTCAGAGGGAACATTCAGTACTTC. It is translated as CATSRDLRGNIQYF.

With regard to this clone: This CDR3 is also generated by other DNA sequences in the sample. The rearrangement uses TRBV7-2 and TRBJ1-2, with D maybe TRBD1 (5 bases). The CDR3 has 15 residues. V was pared by 1 base and J by 3 bases, with 12 bases between. Looked up from germline, CDR1 is SGHTA and CDR2 is FQGNSA. CDR3 in DNA: TGTGCCAGCAGCTTAGATGGGCAGGGCCACTATGGCTACACCTTC. Translation gives CASSLDGQGHYGYTF.

The V and J genes are TRBV5-1 and TRBJ1-2; tentatively, D is TRBD1 (5 bases). The CDR3 runs 12 residues. Germline V lookup: CDR1 SGHRS, CDR2 YFSETQ. Trimming pared 4 bases from V and 5 bases from J, leaving 9 bases between. The CDR3 region is CASSPDSYGYTF. CDR3 DNA sequence: TGCGCCAGCAGCCCCGACAGTTATGGCTACACCTTC. Together with reference TRBV5-1 and TRBJ1-2, the CDR3 gives the full variable domain: KAGVTQTPRYLIKTRGQQVTLSCSPISGHRSVSWYQQTPGQGLQFLFEYFSETQRNKGNFPGRFSGRQFSNSRSEMNVSTLELGDSALYLCASSPDSYGYTFGSGTRLTVV.

This clone was observed a few times. The genes are TRBV5-1 and TRBJ1-1; a possible D gene is TRBD1 (5 bases). The germline CDR1 and CDR2 sequences are SGHRS and YFSETQ. This CDR3 comprises 14 residues. Between the trimmed V and J ends, which lost 3 bases and 5 bases, there was a span of 14 bases. Here the CDR3 reads CASSSDGGLTEAFF. CDR3 nucleotides: TGCGCCAGCAGCTCCGACGGGGGATTGACTGAAGCTTTCTTT.

This clone was counted only a few times. The genes are TRBV4-1 and TRBJ1-5; D possibly corresponds to TRBD1 (5 bases). From germline, CDR1 is MGHRA and CDR2 YSYEKL. The CDR3 totals 16 residues. The V end was cut by 0 bases, the J end by 5 bases, with 14 bases between. The CDR3 bases are TGCGCCAGCAGCCAAGAGGTGTCGTCAGGGCATCAGCCCCAGCATTTT. Translating gives CASSQEVSSGHQPQHF.

The chain uses TRBV27 and TRBJ2-2, with D hard to call. The CDR3 runs to 13 residues. The germline V gene has CDR1 MNHEY and CDR2 SMNVEV (reference sequence). V was pared by 3 bases and J by 8 bases, with 10 bases between. The CDR3 region is CASSFLGQGELFF. The CDR3 DNA sequence: TGTGCCAGCAGTTTTCTGGGCCAGGGGGAGCTGTTTTTT.

The CDR3 spells CAWSRQGLGNTIYF. The CDR3 DNA reads as TGTGCCTGGAGTAGGCAGGGGCTAGGAAACACCATATATTTT. The chain couples TRBV30 to TRBJ1-3, with a possible D match to TRBD1 (6 bases). Trimming removed 2 bases at V and 4 bases at J, with 12 bases between. The germline gives CDR1 GTSNPN, CDR2 SVGIG (reference sequence). The CDR3 contains 14 residues.

Only a few counts were recorded for this clone. The chain has TRBV6-1 and TRBJ2-6; the D gene is possibly TRBD1 (5 bases). CDR1 is MNHNS and CDR2 is SASEGT in the germline V gene. This CDR3 contains 16 residues. V was cut by 4 bases and J by 0 bases, with 10 bases left in between. The CDR3 is CASSVGVSSGANVLTF. In DNA form, the CDR3 reads TGTGCCAGCAGTGTAGGGGTCAGCTCTGGGGCCAACGTCCTGACTTTC.

This clone appeared a few times. The chain joins TRBV19 to TRBJ2-3, with 7 bases identical to TRBD1. The CDR3 covers 15 residues. The V gene end was trimmed by 2 bases and the J gene end by 2 bases; junction bases not matched to a gene: 4. Germline V lookup: CDR1 LNHDA, CDR2 SQIVND (reference sequence). This CDR3 reads CASSIQQGNTDTQYF. In DNA form, the CDR3 reads TGTGCCAGTAGTATACAACAGGGGAACACAGATACGCAGTATTTT.

The chain is built from TRBV7-2 and TRBJ2-1; 13 bases map to TRBD2. Losses at the gene ends were 5 bases for V and 6 bases for J; bases not matched to a gene: 4. CDR3 length: 15 residues. Germline V gene data show CDR1 as SGHTA and CDR2 as FQGNSA. CDR3 loop: CASSGGTSGVNEQFF. The CDR3 DNA reads TGTGCCAGCAGCGGCGGGACTAGCGGGGTCAATGAGCAGTTCTTC. Looking up the rest from reference TRBV7-2 and TRBJ2-1 gives the full variable domain: GAGVSQSPSNKVTEKGKDVELRCDPISGHTALYWYRQSLGQGLEFLIYFQGNSAPDKSGLPSDRFSAERTGGSVSTLTIQRTQQEDSAVYLCASSGGTSGVNEQFFGPGTRLTVL.